Listed below are T cell receptor beta chains from one sample, sequenced in a study of CD8+CD57+ T cells in acquired aplastic anemia. TCRdb re-derived calls from the reads in MiXCR, one entry per CDR3 protein. The sample consists of approximately 200,000 distinct CDR3 sequences, about 64% of them appearing once. The specimen sequenced was sorted CD4+, CD8+, or CD8+CD57+ T cells (not recorded which) from PBMCs. The receptor set was obtained from a human donor with severe aplastic anemia or a healthy control (not recorded which). CDR3s include the opening cysteine and the closing phenylalanine or tryptophan.

>TRBV20-1|TRBJ2-3
CSADRADTQYF
>TRBV6-1|TRBJ2-3
CASSGTSGGADTQYF
>TRBV7-9|TRBJ1-4
CASSLGQGIDSNEKLFF
>TRBV12-3/TRBV12-4|TRBJ2-5
CASTGPNRAQETQYF
>TRBV20-1|TRBJ2-3
CSARPTLGLSTDTQYF
>TRBV25-1|TRBJ1-3
CASSESMGEGSGNTIYF
>TRBV7-8|TRBJ1-1
CASSLPYGQGANTEAFF
>TRBV7-9|NA
CASSPVGSNYEQYF
>TRBV7-8|TRBJ2-7
CASSQDRDYEQYF
>TRBV12-3/TRBV12-4|TRBJ1-2
CASSQDLGAGTF
>TRBV20-1|TRBJ1-1
CSARDHPWAGGDTEAFF
>TRBV6-4|TRBJ1-1
CASRDGTNTEAFF
>TRBV19|TRBJ2-7
CASSTSPDRGEQYF
>TRBV19|TRBJ2-1
CATRLAGGYNEQFF
>TRBV13|TRBJ1-3
CASSYGQGSGNTIYF
>TRBV7-3|TRBJ2-7
CASSHQIITSGRYEQYF
>TRBV20-1|TRBJ1-2
CSARGQGIHYGYTF
>TRBV10-1|TRBJ2-7
CASSGLLCSQTAYEQYF
>TRBV7-8|TRBJ1-1
CASSLFGGTEAFF
>TRBV29-1|TRBJ1-6
CSVVGTGGSLHF
>TRBV10-3|TRBJ2-5
CAISEVGQETQYF
>TRBV19|TRBJ2-5
CASSGGPETQYF
>TRBV10-3|TRBJ2-7
CASIQDRDRVEQYF
>TRBV3-1|TRBJ2-5
CASSQEPAQETQYF
>TRBV15|TRBJ2-3
CATSRAQSTDTQYF
>TRBV20-1|TRBJ1-5
CSASWRGARSNQPQHF
>TRBV20-1|TRBJ1-1
CSATGGNTEAFF
>TRBV20-1|TRBJ2-7
CSAYAVLGADEQYF
>TRBV2|TRBJ2-1
CASSGTARLSYNEQFF
>TRBV12-5|TRBJ2-1
CASGLITLAEQFF
>TRBV24-1|TRBJ2-3
CANKDGSDTQYF
>TRBV24-1|TRBJ2-7
CATSDSGTGGYEQYF
>TRBV18|TRBJ1-3
CASSPPRGFGAGNTIYF
>TRBV29-1|TRBJ2-1
CSVDGEGNEQFF
>TRBV12-3/TRBV12-4|TRBJ2-7
CASSLSGRNEQYF
>TRBV24-1|TRBJ2-7
CATGGIAYEQYF
>TRBV7-8|TRBJ2-5
CASSLMRGETQYF